This TCR beta chain was documented in a study of cytomegalovirus exposure and HLA in healthy donors. For this clone: Its cognate antigen is unknown.

Study-wide findings and caveats: In a later analysis, a genetic analysis reported fewer productive-TCR N-insertions in an Asian-associated ancestry cluster than the cohort average.

V was clipped by 4 bases and J by 4 bases; unmatched bases: 6. This CDR3 has 17 amino acids. Germline CDR1 reads MNHNS; CDR2 reads SASEGT. The PCR ran on 60 Vbeta and 13 Jbeta primers. The protocol was immunoSEQ multiplex PCR, while the TCRdb copy is restricted to in-frame clones and leaves out a portion. The top ten clones hold about 1.3% of a sample with around 98,000 clones, 60% to 80% of them seen once. Source material: PBMCs. This clonotype was obtained from a female donor in good health and CMV-seronegative. This rearrangement joins TRBV6-1 to TRBJ2-3; 15 bases match TRBD2. CDR3 residues: CASSAGLAGGRADTQYF. The DNA of the CDR3 is TGTGCCAGCAGTGCAGGACTAGCGGGAGGGCGGGCAGATACGCAGTATTTT.